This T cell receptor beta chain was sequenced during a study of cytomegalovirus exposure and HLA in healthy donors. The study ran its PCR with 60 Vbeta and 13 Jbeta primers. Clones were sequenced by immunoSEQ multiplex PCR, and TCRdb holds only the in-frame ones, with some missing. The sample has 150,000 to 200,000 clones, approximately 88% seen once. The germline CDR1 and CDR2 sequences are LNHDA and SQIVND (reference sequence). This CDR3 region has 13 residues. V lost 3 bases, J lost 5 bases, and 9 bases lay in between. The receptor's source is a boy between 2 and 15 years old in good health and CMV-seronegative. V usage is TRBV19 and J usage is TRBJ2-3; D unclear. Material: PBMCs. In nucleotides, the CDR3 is TGTGCCAGTAGTATCCCCACCGGAGATACGCAGTATTTT. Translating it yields CASSIPTGDTQYF.